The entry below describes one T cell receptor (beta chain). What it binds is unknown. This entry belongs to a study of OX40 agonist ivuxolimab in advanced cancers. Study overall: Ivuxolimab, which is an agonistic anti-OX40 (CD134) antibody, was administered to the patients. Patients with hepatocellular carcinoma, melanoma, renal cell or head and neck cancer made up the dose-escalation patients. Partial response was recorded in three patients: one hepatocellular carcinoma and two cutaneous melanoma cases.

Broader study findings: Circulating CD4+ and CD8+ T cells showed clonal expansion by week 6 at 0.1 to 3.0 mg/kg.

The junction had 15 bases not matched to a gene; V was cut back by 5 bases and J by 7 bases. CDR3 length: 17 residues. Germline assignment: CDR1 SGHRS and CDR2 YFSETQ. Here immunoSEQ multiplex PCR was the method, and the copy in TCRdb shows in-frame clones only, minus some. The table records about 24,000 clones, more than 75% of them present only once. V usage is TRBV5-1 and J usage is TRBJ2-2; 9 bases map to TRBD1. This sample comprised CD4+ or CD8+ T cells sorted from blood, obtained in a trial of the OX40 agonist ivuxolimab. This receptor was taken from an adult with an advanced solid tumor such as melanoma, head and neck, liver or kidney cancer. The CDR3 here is CASRRTGDFTTGGELFF. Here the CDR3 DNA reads TGCGCCAGCAGAAGGACAGGGGACTTTACGACCGGCGGGGAGCTGTTTTTT.